The 8 T cell receptor beta chains in this list originate from one sample, sequenced in a study of post-analysis software for immune sequencing data. Points from the study as a whole: The five TRBV segments detected at higher frequency in patients than in controls included TRBV5-6, TRBV5-1 and TRBV20-1.

Their antigens are not known. Prepared TCR beta cDNA libraries contained unique molecular identifiers. One entry per CDR3 protein, called by TCRdb with MiXCR from the PCR reads. Among 820,000 or so distinct CDR3 sequences, approximately 53% were seen once, and the ten largest hold 4.6%. Sequenced: blood. The source is a girl aged 10-17 years with multiple sclerosis.

This clonotype was recorded a few times. The rearrangement uses TRBV5-1 and TRBJ1-6; D ambiguous. Germline CDR1 reads SGHRS; CDR2 reads YFSETQ. The CDR3 has 16 amino acids. V lost 0 bases and J lost 7, with 14 bases in between. CDR3 sequence reads: CASSLDKAGRNSPLHF. The CDR3 nucleotides read TGCGCCAGCAGCTTGGACAAGGCAGGCCGGAATTCACCCCTCCACTTT. The full variable domain, in which reference TRBV5-1 and TRBJ1-6 provide the parts outside the CDR3, is KAGVTQTPRYLIKTRGQQVTLSCSPISGHRSVSWYQQTPGQGLQFLFEYFSETQRNKGNFPGRFSGRQFSNSRSEMNVSTLELGDSALYLCASSLDKAGRNSPLHFGNGTRLTVT.

The table lists this clonotype with a few counts. The V gene is TRBV5-1, the J gene TRBJ1-1, with TRBD1 as a possible D gene (6 bases). V dropped 4 bases and J dropped 0 bases, with 13 bases sitting between them. CDR1 and CDR2 (germline): SGHRS, YFSETQ. The CDR3 length is 15 residues. The CDR3 loop is CASSTGGGLNTEAFF. The CDR3 DNA reads as TGCGCCAGCAGCACCGGTGGGGGGCTGAACACTGAAGCTTTCTTT.

The genes are TRBV6-5 and TRBJ2-5, with 12 bases that match TRBD2. The junction had 7 bases not matched to a gene; V was cut back by 0 bases and J by 2 bases. CDR3 size: 18 residues. Per germline, CDR1 MNHEY and CDR2 SVGAGI. The CDR3 is CASSYSITGTSGQETQYF. DNA of the CDR3: TGTGCCAGCAGTTACTCGATTACTGGGACTAGCGGGCAAGAGACCCAGTACTTC.

This clonotype was seen a few times. V is TRBV7-2 and J is TRBJ2-1, with TRBD2 matching 10 bases. The ends lost 1 base at V and 6 bases at J; junction bases unmatched: 6. Germline values: CDR1 SGHTA, CDR2 FQGNSA. The CDR3 has 16 residues. CDR3 DNA: TGTGCCAGCAGCTTAGTGCTAGCGGGAGCAGGCAATGAGCAGTTCTTC. It encodes CASSLVLAGAGNEQFF.

The V and J genes are TRBV27 and TRBJ2-7, with TRBD2 identical over 7 bases. J gave up 5 bases and V 4 bases, and 8 bases lay outside the gene matches. Germline V gives CDR1 MNHEY, CDR2 SMNVEV (reference sequence). The CDR3 contains 14 residues. The CDR3 sequence is CASSSLGRSHEQYF. The CDR3, as DNA: TGTGCCAGCAGTTCTCTCGGGAGGAGTCACGAGCAGTACTTC.

This clonotype showed up just once. The chain links TRBV29-1 to TRBJ2-5, with D uncertain. Germline V gene sequence: CDR1 SQVTM, CDR2 ANQGSEA. V gave up 1 base and J gave up 4 bases, with 10 bases separating them. The CDR3 loop spans 13 amino acids. The CDR3 reads CSVEAPGGETQYF. The CDR3 DNA sequence: TGCAGCGTTGAAGCCCCGGGTGGAGAGACCCAGTACTTC. Drawing the rest from reference TRBV29-1 and TRBJ2-5, the complete variable domain is SAVISQKPSRDICQRGTSLTIQCQVDSQVTMMFWYRQQPGQSLTLIATANQGSEATYESGFVIDKFPISRPNLTFSTLTVSNMSPEDSSIYLCSVEAPGGETQYFGPGTRLLVL.

V gene TRBV6-6 combines with J gene TRBJ2-1, with 7 bases identical to TRBD1. V trimming: 2 bases; J trimming: 6 bases; junction bases outside the gene matches: 7. The CDR3 is 15 residues long. Germline values: CDR1 MNHNY, CDR2 SVGAGI (reference sequence). In nucleotides, the CDR3 is TGTGCCAGCAGTTACAACAGGGGATCTTCCAATGAGCAGTTCTTC. Encoded protein: CASSYNRGSSNEQFF.

CDR3 DNA: TGTGCCACCAGTGTCCAGCAGGGAAAGACCCAGTACTTC. Translation gives CATSVQQGKTQYF. The V and J genes are TRBV24-1 and TRBJ2-7; a weak D match, TRBD1 (5 bases). The end of the DNA is better explained by TRBJ2-5, so the J call may be wrong. Germline CDR1 and CDR2: KGHDR and SFDVKD. This CDR3 region has 13 residues.